The sequence of this T cell receptor beta chain was determined in a study of T cells after posttransplantation cyclophosphamide. Produced via immunoSEQ multiplex PCR; TCRdb's table is partial and in-frame only. This sample carries around 34,000 clones, none of them present only once. This clone was counted ten times or more. Its antigen is not identified. General observations from the study: Blood and skin or GI T cell repertoires showed limited TRB overlap.

CDR1 is SGHAT, CDR2 FQDESV, per germline (reference sequence). The CDR3 has 10 residues. Trimming cost V 10 bases and J 9 bases; bases outside gene matches: 3. The chain carries TRBV11-1 and TRBJ2-1; TRBD2 agrees at 7 bases. Sequencing input: PBMCs. The clonotype comes from a woman between 45 and 60 years old in good health and a related stem cell transplant donor. In DNA, the CDR3 is TGTGCCACTTCGGGGGGTGAGCAGTTCTTC. Translated, it gives CATSGGEQFF.